These 21 T cell receptor beta chains came from one sample sequenced in a study of T cells in Graves' hyperthyroidism and ophthalmopathy. TCR beta CDR3 regions were amplified from RNA. First-round RT-PCR targeting the TCR CDR3 was performed with the HTBI primer set. TCRdb re-called the multiplex PCR reads through MiXCR, storing one row per CDR3 protein. The data contain approximately 360,000 distinct CDR3 sequences, more than 20% of them seen just once; the ten biggest clones take up 73%. Sequenced: blood. All receptors derive from a man over 45 with Graves' hyperthyroidism.

This clonotype was recorded many times. The V call is TRBV20-1, the J call TRBJ2-1; 11 positions agree with TRBD2. CDR1 DFQATT and CDR2 SNEGSKA come from the germline V gene (reference sequence). The CDR3 has 14 residues. Trimming at V came to 8 bases and at J to 2 bases, leaving 5 bases not matched to a gene. The CDR3 sequence is CSSFSGRAYNEQFF. The CDR3 DNA follows: TGCAGTTCCTTTAGCGGGAGGGCCTACAATGAGCAGTTCTTC.

This chain uses TRBV19 with TRBJ1-1, with no clear D. Trimming stripped 3 bases from V and 3 bases from J, with 5 bases between. This CDR3 has 12 amino acids. In germline, CDR1 is LNHDA, CDR2 SQIVND (reference sequence). This CDR3 is CASSIYDTEAFF. For the CDR3, the DNA is TGTGCCAGTAGTATCTACGACACTGAAGCTTTCTTT.

V usage is TRBV20-1 and J usage is TRBJ1-1; no reliable D call. Germline values: CDR1 DFQATT, CDR2 SNEGSKA (reference sequence). Deletions cut 3 bases from V and 4 bases from J, with 9 bases between. The CDR3 runs 12 residues. Written as DNA, the CDR3 is TGCAGTGCTAGCCGCGATATCACTGAAGCTTTCTTT. Translated, it gives CSASRDITEAFF.

The chain employs TRBV6-5 and TRBJ2-2; weak D call: TRBD2 (6 bases). V was clipped by 7 bases and J by 2 bases, with 8 bases between them. The CDR3 covers 13 residues. Germline CDR1 MNHEY, CDR2 SVGAGI. CDR3 coding DNA: TGTGCCAGCATTAGCGGAAACACCGGGGAGCTGTTTTTT. It specifies CASISGNTGELFF.

This clonotype was detected a few times. The CDR3 DNA reads TGTGCCAGCAGCCAAGATCCCCGCTCCTACGAGCAGTACTTC. It encodes CASSQDPRSYEQYF. The genes are TRBV3-1 and TRBJ2-7; no reliable D call. Germline CDR1 is LGHDT and CDR2 is YNNKEL (reference sequence). CDR3 length: 14 amino acids. V was shortened by 0 bases and J by 0 bases, with 6 bases between the two germline ends.

The CDR3: CSATIGTSGTGTQYF. CDR3 sequence (DNA): TGCAGTGCGACCATAGGGACTAGCGGGACGGGTACGCAGTATTTT. The J gene is TRBJ2-3, the V gene TRBV20-1, with TRBD2 matching 13 bases. V shed 6 bases and J 8 bases; nucleotides not matched to a gene: 11. Germline CDR1 DFQATT, CDR2 SNEGSKA (reference sequence). There are 15 residues in the CDR3.

This clonotype has a handful of counts. The rearrangement joins TRBV10-3 to TRBJ1-1; D remains unclear. Germline loops: CDR1 ENHRY, CDR2 SYGVKD. The CDR3 consists of 12 residues. The germline V and J ends were trimmed by 2 bases and 3 bases, with 4 bases remaining between them. The CDR3 region is CAISEGDTEAFF. DNA of the CDR3: TGTGCCATCAGTGAGGGGGACACTGAAGCTTTCTTT.

This clonotype was seen at least ten times. J is TRBJ2-1 and V is TRBV2, with 12 bases identical to TRBD1. This CDR3 contains 16 residues. V trimming: 1 base; J trimming: 9 bases; junction bases outside the gene matches: 7. Germline lookup yields CDR1 SNHLY and CDR2 FYNNEI. CDR3 coding DNA: TGTGCCAGCAGTGAAGGGGCGGGACAGGGGGCGAGTGAGCAGTTCTTC. Residues: CASSEGAGQGASEQFF.

This chain connects TRBV5-1 to TRBJ2-2; 8 bases are shared with TRBD1. Germline CDR1 reads SGHRS; CDR2 reads YFSETQ. This CDR3 has 14 residues. Trimming took 4 bases from V and 1 from J; bases not matched to a gene: 0. The CDR3 here is CASSGTGNTGELFF. DNA of the CDR3: TGCGCCAGCAGCGGGACAGGGAACACCGGGGAGCTGTTTTTT.

This chain links TRBV7-8 with TRBJ2-1; 7 nucleotides match TRBD1. The J call may not be correct, given that the DNA end is closer to TRBJ2-7. CDR3 length equals 16 residues. From germline, CDR1 is SGHVS and CDR2 FQNEAQ. In DNA form, the CDR3 reads TGTGCCAGCAGCCAAGAATCACTGACAGGGAACAATGAGCAGTACTTC. Protein: CASSQESLTGNNEQYF.

This clonotype was counted between two and nine times. The rearrangement uses TRBV5-1 and TRBJ2-3, with a possible D match to TRBD2 (5 bases). V shed 1 base and J shed 3 bases, with 12 bases lying between them. This CDR3 spans 15 amino acids. Germline assignment: CDR1 SGHRS and CDR2 YFSETQ. CDR3 amino acids: CASSLQTTLTDTQYF. The CDR3 coding sequence is TGCGCCAGCAGCTTGCAGACTACTCTTACAGATACGCAGTATTTT.

This clonotype was counted between two and nine times. CDR3 loop: CASSYSIGPHTGELFF. The CDR3 nucleotides read TGTGCCAGCAGTTACTCGATTGGGCCACACACCGGGGAGCTGTTTTTT. This sequence joins TRBV6-5 and TRBJ2-2; D not certain. CDR3 length: 16 residues. CDR1 and CDR2 from the germline V gene are MNHEY and SVGAGI. V lost 0 bases and J lost 3, with 11 bases in between.

As DNA, the CDR3 is TGTGCCAGCAGCCAAGGACAGGAAGAGACCCAGTACTTC. It translates to CASSQGQEETQYF. V is TRBV2 and J is TRBJ2-5; 7 nucleotides match TRBD1. The CDR3 runs 13 residues. Per germline, CDR1 SNHLY and CDR2 FYNNEI. With 6 bases clipped from V and 3 bases from J, the junction kept 4 bases outside the gene matches. The full variable domain, completed using reference TRBV2 and TRBJ2-5, is EPEVTQTPSHQVTQMGQEVILRCVPISNHLYFYWYRQILGQKVEFLVSFYNNEISEKSEIFDDQFSVERPDGSNFTLKIRSTKLEDSAMYFCASSQGQEETQYFGPGTRLLVL.

V usage is TRBV11-1 and J usage is TRBJ2-7, with 7 bases lining up with TRBD1. Germline V gives CDR1 SGHAT, CDR2 FQDESV (reference sequence). The CDR3 extends over 15 amino acids. After removal of 6 bases from V and 6 bases from J, the junction contained 14 bases not matched to a gene. Here the CDR3 reads CASRPNRRQGPEQYF. DNA of the CDR3: TGTGCCAGCAGACCCAACCGAAGACAGGGACCCGAGCAGTACTTC. Full variable domain (missing parts from reference TRBV11-1 and TRBJ2-7): EAEVAQSPRYKITEKSQAVAFWCDPISGHATLYWYRQILGQGPELLVQFQDESVVDDSQLPKDRFSAERLKGVDSTLKIQPAELGDSAMYLCASRPNRRQGPEQYFGPGTRLTVT.

This clonotype was picked up a small number of times. The V gene is TRBV6-1, the J gene TRBJ2-5, with TRBD1 identical over 7 bases. Unmatched junction bases numbered 14, after V lost 5 bases and J lost 5 bases. CDR1 and CDR2 (germline): MNHNS, SASEGT. The CDR3 is made up of 16 amino acids. CDR3 loop: CASSSAGTARVETQYF. The CDR3 DNA follows: TGTGCCAGCAGTTCTGCCGGGACAGCGAGGGTGGAGACCCAGTACTTC.

The chain uses TRBV20-1 and TRBJ2-3; 9 nucleotides match TRBD2. Germline values: CDR1 DFQATT, CDR2 SNEGSKA (reference sequence). This CDR3 has 13 amino acids. With V trimmed by 2 bases and J by 9 bases, 6 bases remained unmatched. CDR3 protein: CSARMIAGVTQYF. DNA of the CDR3: TGCAGTGCTAGAATGATAGCGGGAGTGACGCAGTATTTT.

The chain joins TRBV20-1 to TRBJ2-7; 10 bases agree with TRBD2. This CDR3 is built from 14 residues. J was trimmed by 3 bases and V by 2 bases; bases with no gene match: 4. From germline, CDR1 is DFQATT and CDR2 SNEGSKA (reference sequence). The CDR3: CSARRTSGLYEQYF. CDR3 DNA sequence: TGCAGTGCTAGAAGGACTAGCGGACTCTACGAGCAGTACTTC.

The V and J genes are TRBV24-1 and TRBJ2-1; 7 bases agree with TRBD1. Per the germline V gene, CDR1 is KGHDR and CDR2 is SFDVKD. This CDR3 is 13 amino acids long. V shed 6 bases and J 3 bases; nucleotides not matched to a gene: 1. CDR3: CATSRQGYNEQFF. For the CDR3, the DNA is TGTGCCACCAGTAGACAGGGCTACAATGAGCAGTTCTTC.

CDR3 nucleotides: TGCAGTGCTAGAGTACTAGCGGGAGGTCGAGAGACCCAGTACTTC. This codes for CSARVLAGGRETQYF. This sequence joins TRBV20-1 and TRBJ2-5; TRBD2 matches at 12 bases. The germline CDR1 and CDR2 sequences are DFQATT and SNEGSKA (reference sequence). This CDR3 has 15 amino acids. The ends lost 1 base at V and 4 bases at J; junction bases unmatched: 4.

In this sample, this clonotype turned up a few times. The gene calls are TRBV10-3 and TRBJ2-3; 8 bases match TRBD2. CDR3 size: 16 residues. The J segment lost 2 bases and the V segment lost 0 bases, leaving 4 bases of the junction unmatched. The germline gives CDR1 ENHRY, CDR2 SYGVKD. CDR3 residues: CAISESTGRATDTQYF. The CDR3 bases are TGTGCCATCAGTGAGTCCACCGGGAGGGCCACAGATACGCAGTATTTT.

This chain uses TRBV4-1 with TRBJ1-5; TRBD1 might be the D (6 bases). Looked up from germline, CDR1 is MGHRA and CDR2 is YSYEKL. Trimming shortened V by 0 bases and J by 6 bases, and 12 bases separated the two germline ends. The CDR3 is 15 amino acids. The CDR3 DNA reads as TGCGCCAGCAGCCAAGATTGGGGGGGCAGTCAGCCCCAGCATTTT. Residues: CASSQDWGGSQPQHF.